The table lists the clone carrying this TCR beta chain with a few counts. The data derive from a study of blood T cell repertoires in COVID-19. Study as a whole: Samples representing acute and convalescent COVID-19 were sourced from the United States, Italy and Spain. T cells, B-cell-depleted T cells, or PBMCs supplied cDNA or gDNA.

Original data processing: Amplification of reference gene primers was used by the study to estimate nucleated cell counts. The method was immunoSEQ multiplex PCR; TCRdb's version includes in-frame clones alone and lacks a portion of them. The DNA was the basis for D and trimming; V, J and clone size are from that table. Here the sample spans some 96,000 clones, approximately 80% being singletons. Germline loops: CDR1 SGHVS, CDR2 FQNEAQ. The CDR3 sequence is 17 residues long. V gave up 3 bases and J gave up 9 bases; unmatched junction bases: 11. V is TRBV7-8 and J is TRBJ1-6; the match to TRBD1 covers 10 bases. The source is a woman aged 70-85 years with acute or convalescent COVID-19. What was sequenced was peripheral blood. Here the CDR3 DNA reads TGTGCCAGCAGCTTCAGGGACAGGGGATGGGGTGGTTCACCCCTCCACTTT. Its protein product is CASSFRDRGWGGSPLHF.